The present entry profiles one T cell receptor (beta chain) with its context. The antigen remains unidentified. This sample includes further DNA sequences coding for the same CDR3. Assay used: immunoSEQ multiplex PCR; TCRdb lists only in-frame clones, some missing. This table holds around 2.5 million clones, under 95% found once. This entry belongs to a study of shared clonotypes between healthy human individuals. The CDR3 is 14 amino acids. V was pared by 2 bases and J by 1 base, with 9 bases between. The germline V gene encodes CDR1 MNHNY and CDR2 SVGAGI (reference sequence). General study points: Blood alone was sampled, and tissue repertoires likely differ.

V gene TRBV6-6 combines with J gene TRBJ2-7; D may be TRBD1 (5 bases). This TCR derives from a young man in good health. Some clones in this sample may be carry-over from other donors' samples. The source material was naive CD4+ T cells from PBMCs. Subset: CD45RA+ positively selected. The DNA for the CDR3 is TGTGCCAGCAGTTACCTCCAGGGATCCTACGAGCAGTACTTC. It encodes CASSYLQGSYEQYF.